This T cell receptor (beta chain) is from a study of spatial heterogeneity in lung cancer. Study-wide context: The average count in raw reads for each unique TCR and UMI combination exceeded eight appearances. Study-level findings and limits: In blood, ubiquitous expanded tumor TCRs appeared more at resection than follow-up.

Every molecule of TCR cDNA had its own unique molecular identifier. TCRdb reanalysed the 5' RACE reads using MiXCR and keeps one entry per CDR3 protein. This table has roughly 18,000 distinct CDR3 sequences, under 20% appearing once. The time point denotes: blood at routine non-recurrence follow-up after resection. In each case, whole RNA from tumor, nontumor lung or frozen PBMC was sequenced unsorted. This clonotype was detected many times. Its antigen remains unknown. This CDR3 has 16 residues. V trimming: 3 bases; J trimming: 4 bases; junction bases outside the gene matches: 6. Germline assignment: CDR1 SGHTA and CDR2 FQGNSA.

The specimen comprised PBMCs, sampled at follow-up. The chain is built from TRBV7-2 and TRBJ2-2; 9 bases are a match to TRBD2. This clonotype was sampled from a male donor with early-stage non-small cell lung cancer. CDR3 loop: CASSFRTSALTGELFF. For the CDR3, the DNA is TGTGCCAGCAGCTTCCGGACTAGCGCCCTCACCGGGGAGCTGTTTTTT. Combining the CDR3 with reference TRBV7-2 and TRBJ2-2 gives the whole variable domain GAGVSQSPSNKVTEKGKDVELRCDPISGHTALYWYRQSLGQGLEFLIYFQGNSAPDKSGLPSDRFSAERTGGSVSTLTIQRTQQEDSAVYLCASSFRTSALTGELFFGEGSRLTVL.